These 21 T cell receptor beta chains were all obtained from the same sample, sequenced in a study of cytomegalovirus exposure and HLA in healthy donors. Use of 60 Vbeta and 13 Jbeta primers characterized the PCR. Clones were read by immunoSEQ multiplex PCR, and TCRdb kept only the in-frame ones, dropping some. The sample shows some 150,000 clones, approximately 79% of them seen only once. The sample comprised PBMCs. All receptors derive from a man aged 18 to 29 in good health and CMV-seropositive.

The rearrangement uses TRBV14 and TRBJ1-6; D uncertain. The CDR3 contains 14 residues. Looked up from germline, CDR1 is SGHDN and CDR2 is FVKESK. V lost 7 bases to trimming and J lost 0 bases, with 7 bases between them. CDR3 in amino acids: CASTRGSYNSPLHF. In DNA, the CDR3 is TGTGCCAGCACCCGGGGCTCCTATAATTCACCCCTCCACTTT.

This chain links TRBV5-6 with TRBJ2-5; 9 positions match TRBD2. CDR3 length equals 17 residues. Per the germline V gene, CDR1 is SGHDT and CDR2 is YYEEEE. The V and J ends lost 3 bases and 4 bases, in that order; junction bases with no gene match: 13. CDR3 DNA: TGTGCCAGCAGCTGGGTCCCGGTAGCGGGAGAGAGAGAGACCCAGTACTTC. As protein: CASSWVPVAGERETQYF.

This clone was observed a few times. The chain uses TRBV7-3 and TRBJ1-1; D unresolved. Germline V gene data show CDR1 as SGHTA and CDR2 as FQGTGA. Trimming pared 5 bases from V and 4 bases from J, leaving 17 bases between. CDR3 length equals 15 residues. CDR3 bases: TGTGCCAGCAGCGAAAGACGGGAGGGTTTCACTGAAGCTTTCTTT. Amino acids: CASSERREGFTEAFF.

The chain employs TRBV19 and TRBJ2-2, with D possibly being TRBD1 (6 bases). Germline V gives CDR1 LNHDA, CDR2 SQIVND (reference sequence). This CDR3 is built from 18 residues. Trimming cost V 6 bases and J 1 base, with 21 bases left between them. The CDR3 DNA reads TGTGCCAGTAGGAGCCCTCCACCAGGGGTTGGGAACACCGGGGAGCTGTTTTTT. This sequence encodes CASRSPPPGVGNTGELFF.

This chain links TRBV19 with TRBJ2-7; D is perhaps TRBD1 (5 bases). Per the germline V gene, CDR1 is LNHDA and CDR2 is SQIVND (reference sequence). Trimming took 4 bases from V and 0 from J, leaving 16 bases between them. CDR3 length: 16 amino acids. The CDR3 coding sequence is TGTGCCAGTAGTACCCGACAGCTGGAGCGCTCCTACGAGCAGTACTTC. The encoded protein is CASSTRQLERSYEQYF.

The chain uses TRBV7-9 and TRBJ2-1; 7 bases align to TRBD2. From germline, CDR1 is SEHNR and CDR2 FQNEAQ (reference sequence). With V trimmed by 0 bases and J by 6 bases, 2 bases remained unmatched. CDR3 length: 14 residues. This CDR3 reads CASSLAGGGNEQFF. DNA for the CDR3: TGTGCCAGCAGCTTAGCGGGGGGGGGCAATGAGCAGTTCTTC.

The rearrangement joins TRBV4-3 to TRBJ2-3; D possibly corresponds to TRBD1 (5 bases). The V end was cut by 5 bases, the J end by 0 bases, with 12 bases between. CDR1 is LGHNA and CDR2 is YSLEER in the germline V gene. The CDR3 consists of 15 residues. The chain's CDR3 is CASSTGSSSTDTQYF. As DNA, the CDR3 is TGCGCCAGCAGCACAGGCAGTTCGAGCACAGATACGCAGTATTTT.

This clone is a singleton in its sample. This sequence joins TRBV30 and TRBJ1-2; D is unresolved. Germline CDR1 GTSNPN, CDR2 SVGIG (reference sequence). The V and J ends lost 2 bases and 8 bases respectively, with 21 bases between them. CDR3 size: 15 residues. The DNA for the CDR3 is TGTGCCTGGAGTATTGGGTATGGCCCCACGGAGGGCTACACCTTC. The encoded protein is CAWSIGYGPTEGYTF.

The chain links TRBV6-1 to TRBJ1-2; tentative D call: TRBD1 (6 bases). The CDR3 sequence is 13 residues long. Deletions cut 7 bases from V and 4 bases from J, with 13 bases between. CDR1 and CDR2 (germline): MNHNS, SASEGT. This CDR3 reads CASTGGQLYGYTF. In DNA form, the CDR3 reads TGTGCCAGCACTGGGGGCCAGCTCTATGGCTACACCTTC.

The chain couples TRBV28 to TRBJ2-2; TRBD1 aligns across 7 bases. V lost 2 bases and J lost 5; bases outside the gene matches: 8. Per germline, CDR1 MDHEN and CDR2 SYDVKM. The CDR3 contains 16 residues. The CDR3 reads CASSLTQTGWTGELFF. CDR3 sequence (DNA): TGTGCCAGCAGTTTAACCCAGACAGGGTGGACCGGGGAGCTGTTTTTT.

This clone turned up a few times. This sequence joins TRBV7-6 and TRBJ2-7; D might be TRBD2 (5 bases). V lost 1 base and J 6 bases, leaving 10 bases between the germline ends. This CDR3 spans 13 amino acids. Germline V gives CDR1 SGHVS, CDR2 FNYEAQ. This CDR3 reads CASSLDAGAEQYF. Here the CDR3 DNA reads TGTGCCAGCAGCTTAGATGCGGGCGCCGAGCAGTACTTC.

The J gene is TRBJ1-2, the V gene TRBV6-6; D might be TRBD1 (5 bases). V was shortened by 5 bases and J by 2 bases, with 9 bases between the two germline ends. CDR1 is MNHNY, CDR2 SVGAGI, per germline (reference sequence). The CDR3 has 13 amino acids. The CDR3 DNA sequence: TGTGCCAGCAGTCAGGGCAGGAACTATGGCTACACCTTC. This gives the protein CASSQGRNYGYTF.

V usage is TRBV7-2 and J usage is TRBJ1-6; D is unclear. CDR1 is SGHTA, CDR2 FQGNSA, per germline. Trimming left V 4 bases short and J 12 bases short, with 13 bases between. The length of the CDR3 is 13 residues. CDR3 sequence: CASSSGSRGPLHF. In DNA, the CDR3 is TGTGCCAGCAGCTCTGGGTCCCGAGGACCCCTCCACTTT.

The chain's CDR3 is CVGGRGEKLFF. The CDR3 region has the DNA TGTGTGGGGGGAAGAGGTGAAAAACTGTTTTTT. V usage is TRBV5-4 and J usage is TRBJ1-4, with a weak D call TRBD1 (5 bases). CDR1 is SGHNT and CDR2 is YYREEE in the germline V gene (reference sequence). The CDR3 length is 11 residues. The whole variable domain, remainder taken from reference TRBV5-4 and TRBJ1-4, is ETGVTQSPTHLIKTRGQQVTLRCSSQSGHNTVSWYQQALGQGPQFIFQYYREEENGRGNFPPRFSGLQFPNYSSELNVNALELDDSALYLCVGGRGEKLFFGSGTQLSVL.

The gene calls are TRBV28 and TRBJ2-7, with TRBD2 matching 11 bases. V was clipped by 6 bases and J by 4 bases; unmatched bases: 2. From germline, CDR1 is MDHEN and CDR2 SYDVKM. CDR3 length: 13 amino acids. CDR3 DNA: TGTGCCAGCAGACTAGCGGGGGTTTACGAGCAGTACTTC. It specifies CASRLAGVYEQYF.

The chain links TRBV27 to TRBJ1-2; no firm D call. CDR1 MNHEY and CDR2 SMNVEV come from the germline V gene (reference sequence). The CDR3 sequence is 12 residues long. The V and J ends lost 6 bases and 8 bases respectively, with 13 bases between them. CDR3 residues: CASSFNGRGYTF. CDR3 nucleotides: TGTGCCAGCAGCTTCAATGGGCGCGGCTACACCTTC.

V is TRBV9 and J is TRBJ2-7, with a weak D call TRBD2 (5 bases). The CDR3 runs to 16 residues. Germline lookup yields CDR1 SGDLS and CDR2 YYNGEE. V was shortened by 4 bases and J by 0 bases, with 17 bases between the two germline ends. CDR3 sequence (DNA): TGTGCCAGCAGCTCTAGCCAGCGCCCGAGCTCCTACGAGCAGTACTTC. It translates to CASSSSQRPSSYEQYF. Full variable domain (outside the CDR3, taken from reference TRBV9 and TRBJ2-7): DSGVTQTPKHLITATGQRVTLRCSPRSGDLSVYWYQQSLDQGLQFLIQYYNGEERAKGNILERFSAQQFPDLHSELNLSSLELGDSALYFCASSSSQRPSSYEQYFGPGTRLTVT.

The rearrangement joins TRBV27 to TRBJ2-7, with 7 nucleotides matching TRBD2. From germline, CDR1 is MNHEY and CDR2 SMNVEV (reference sequence). V lost 5 bases, J lost 3 bases, and 13 bases stayed unmatched. This CDR3 has 16 residues. The CDR3: CASSPRWDYFFYEQYF. DNA for the CDR3: TGTGCCAGCAGTCCAAGATGGGACTATTTTTTCTACGAGCAGTACTTC.

V is TRBV19 and J is TRBJ1-4; no clear D. V lost 4 bases and J 1 base, leaving 7 bases between the germline ends. From germline, CDR1 is LNHDA and CDR2 SQIVND (reference sequence). CDR3 size: 14 residues. The CDR3 is CASSRAVTNEKLFF. CDR3 nucleotides: TGTGCCAGTAGTAGGGCTGTAACTAATGAAAAACTGTTTTTT.

The V and J genes are TRBV27 and TRBJ2-7; 9 bases match TRBD1. Looked up from germline, CDR1 is MNHEY and CDR2 is SMNVEV (reference sequence). V was pared by 8 bases and J by 3 bases, with 8 bases of the junction left unmatched. The CDR3 is 14 amino acids. CDR3 sequence (DNA): TGTGCCAGCCGGACAGGGGACCCCTTCTACGAGCAGTACTTC. This gives the protein CASRTGDPFYEQYF.

The genes are TRBV5-6 and TRBJ1-5; no firm D call. The V gene lost 4 bases and the J gene lost 4 bases, with 12 bases spanning the gap. This CDR3 has 14 amino acids. The germline V gene encodes CDR1 SGHDT and CDR2 YYEEEE. As DNA, the CDR3 is TGTGCCAGCAGCCGAGTGGGGAGGAATCAGCCCCAGCATTTT. It codes for CASSRVGRNQPQHF.